These T cell receptor beta chains were read from a single sample in a study of CD8+ T cells in alopecia areata. Libraries were prepared by immunoSEQ multiplex PCR; TCRdb keeps only in-frame clonotypes and omits some of them. The data show around 170,000 clones, about 47% seen once. Material: CD8+ T cells sorted from blood, obtained around week 54, from a patient treated with tofacitinib. The receptors derive from a human donor with alopecia areata. Each CDR3 is given with its conserved first and last residue. Only part of the rows carry a size: once, few, many, or a class if the clone is expanded.

clone_size v_call cdr3_aa
NA TRBV29-1 CSVEDGWGDTEAFF
NA TRBV12-5 CASGQGGQPQHF
NA TRBV30 CAWSDFGSPLHF
NA TRBV9 CASSAGTQGSTDTQYF
NA TRBV19 CASSIRDTNQPQHF
few TRBV30 CAWSQDSNTEAFF
NA TRBV4-1 CASSQPYRVGQPQHF
NA TRBV27 CASRPTESFAGNQPQHF
NA TRBV5-1 CASSATGGSYGYTF
NA TRBV10-2 CASMAGTEAFF
NA TRBV27 CASSLGGAGELFF
NA TRBV7-8 CASSPSRGYSGNTIYF
few TRBV5-1 CASRRSGGIEQFF
few TRBV29-1 CSVPRTGVTDTQYF
NA TRBV7-9 CASRGTGELFF
few TRBV11-2 CASSFPGGQFF
NA TRBV6-5 CASSYSLHSNTEAFF
NA TRBV7-6 CASSLAQGGETQYF
few TRBV29-1 CSVGQGTEAFF
NA TRBV6-5 CASSPDRVPRETQYF
NA TRBV27 CASSLFPGASGYTF
NA TRBV27 CASSLSRKGASSYEQYF
once TRBV30 CAWSVQSWAEAFF
NA TRBV13 CASSTRLAGDPSYNEQFF
few TRBV29-1 CSVDGGTAPKGVLTF
few TRBV5-4 CASRPGVSSTDTQYF
few TRBV5-4 CASSFSRGQTGELFF
NA TRBV30 CAWSVLSNGYTF
NA TRBV6-1 CASSEMWAQPQHF
NA TRBV18 CASPTGRGRPQHF
few TRBV10-3 CAISDYSDQETQYF
NA TRBV13 CASSFRRGGMETQYF
NA TRBV12-5 CASAAGDRGFGDTQYF
NA TRBV9 CASSPPTGGLQETQYF
NA TRBV4-1 CASSQDGRAGEPQHF
NA TRBV13 CASSPGTGVPEAFF
few TRBV29-1 CSVAGQQETQYF
NA TRBV5-1 CASTLTGGTEAFF
NA TRBV4-1 CASSQEFGLASSYEQYF
NA TRBV30 CAWSVRGGWGADTQYF
few TRBV27 CASSHQVNTEAFF
NA TRBV13 CASSPGQNYYGYTF
few TRBV12-5 CASARDNQPQHF
few TRBV27 CASSLGGGHGNQPQHF
few TRBV5-1 CASSLAFYRGLFGANVLTF
NA TRBV7-2 CASSLESGGGDSYNEQFF
NA TRBV25-1 CASSERGQVYEQYF